Sequencing of this T cell receptor (beta chain) was carried out in a study of vaccination and CD4 T cells after COVID-19. This clonotype was detected a few times. Its antigen is as yet unknown. The Oncomine TCR Beta short-read assay sequenced DNA from cultured CD4+ T cells. The authors extracted genomic DNA from cultured CD4+ T cells. A single record per CDR3 protein comes from TCRdb applying MiXCR to the PCR reads. The sample lists 12,000 to 15,000 distinct CDR3 sequences; approximately 58% were seen once. In germline, CDR1 is MNHEY, CDR2 SMNVEV (reference sequence). Unmatched junction bases numbered 10, after V lost 7 bases and J lost 3 bases. This CDR3 comprises 16 residues. The treatment denotes: approximately nine-day PBMC culture with coronavirus spike peptide pools or control peptides (ViraFEST assay). Each well held around 2 million PBMCs in IL-2 (about 9.6 IU/ml) medium with roughly 9.2 ug/ml peptide pools. Days 3 and 7 saw half the medium swapped for fresh IL-2 medium.

This chain uses TRBV27 with TRBJ2-3; 10 nucleotides line up with TRBD2. The specimen sequenced was CD4+ T cells from blood, cultured in vitro. The TCR originated in a human donor who had recovered from COVID-19. CDR3: CASTSLAGDRTDTQYF. In nucleotides, the CDR3 is TGTGCCAGCACTTCCCTAGCGGGAGATCGGACAGATACGCAGTATTTT.